This record covers a single TCR beta chain. The entry originates in a study of blood T cell repertoires in COVID-19. In the original workflow: Amplified reference gene primers provided the basis for estimating nucleated cell counts. Sequenced by immunoSEQ multiplex PCR; TCRdb stores in-frame clones only, minus some. V and J calls and clone size are those listed in that table; D and trimming were worked out from the DNA. This repertoire shows some 140,000 clones, 80% to 85% found once; its top ten account for about a sixth. Sequencing used PBMCs or T cells enriched from blood (not recorded which). This receptor was obtained from a young man who had recovered from COVID-19.

CDR3 in DNA: TGTGCCAGTAGTATAGCCATGGGACAGACAAATTCACCCCTCCACTTT. This gives the protein CASSIAMGQTNSPLHF. V and J are TRBV19 and TRBJ1-6; 7 bases agree with TRBD1. From germline, CDR1 is LNHDA and CDR2 SQIVND (reference sequence). The ends lost 1 base at V and 7 bases at J; junction bases unmatched: 7. CDR3 length: 16 residues.